Given below is one T cell receptor (beta chain) in context. The read is 3 residues too short to cover the CDR3 end, so that end is filled in from the germline J gene. Germline CDR1 is SEHNR and CDR2 is FQNEAQ (reference sequence). The CDR3 sequence is 14 residues long. The data originate from a study of T cells in women clearing cervical HPV infection. Sequencing was performed with immunoSEQ multiplex PCR; in TCRdb, only in-frame clones are kept and a portion is missing. The sample holds about 27,000 clones. The TCR sequence derives from a woman between 18 and 70 years old with a cervical HPV16 infection that either progressed to CIN3+ or cleared (not recorded which). Material for sequencing was blood buffy coat. The V gene is TRBV7-9, the J gene TRBJ1-2; 9 bases are a match to TRBD1. The DNA read from the CDR3 is TGTGCCAGCAGCTTAGGGACAGGGGTCTACGAC. This sequence encodes CASSLGTGVYD. The CDR3 in full is CASSLGTGVYDYTF.